The 20 T cell receptor beta chains in this list originate from one sample, sequenced in a study of vaccination and CD4 T cells after COVID-19. The treatment: approximately 10-day PBMC culture with coronavirus spike peptide pools or control peptides (ViraFEST assay). These TCRs' antigens remain unknown. Cultured CD4+ T-cell DNA underwent Oncomine TCR Beta short-read sequencing. TCRdb re-analysed the PCR reads in MiXCR, keeping a single row per CDR3 protein. The table shows roughly 4,200 distinct CDR3 sequences, with about 45% occurring only once. The sequenced sample consisted of CD4+ T cells from blood, cultured in vitro. These receptors were obtained from a human donor who had recovered from COVID-19.

The sample holds a few counts of this clonotype. The rearrangement joins TRBV7-2 to TRBJ1-6; D not resolved. The CDR3 loop spans 16 amino acids. Germline loops: CDR1 SGHTA, CDR2 FQGNSA. Trimming cost V 5 bases and J 0 bases, with 11 bases left between them. The CDR3 loop is CASSPKGNSYNSPLHF. CDR3 bases: TGTGCCAGCAGCCCAAAGGGAAACTCCTATAATTCACCCCTCCACTTT.

This clonotype was detected a few times. The chain joins TRBV20-1 to TRBJ1-5; unclear D gene. The germline CDR1 and CDR2 sequences are DFQATT and SNEGSKA (reference sequence). The CDR3 consists of 13 residues. V was cut by 3 bases and J by 5 bases, with 11 bases left in between. As DNA, the CDR3 is TGCAGTGCTAGCTTGACACCAGATCAGCCCCAGCATTTT. This translates into CSASLTPDQPQHF.

As regards this clonotype: Sequence at one end of the junction differs from germline and may be a read error. V is TRBV6-2 or TRBV6-3 and J is TRBJ2-1; weak D call: TRBD2 (5 bases). The germline CDR1 and CDR2 sequences are MNHEY and SVGEGT. There are 15 residues in the CDR3. Here the CDR3 DNA reads TGTGCCAGCAGTCTACTAGGTGTCTCCTACAATGAGGAGTTCTTC. Protein sequence: CASSLLGVSYNEEFF.

This clonotype is labeled as medium-sized. J is TRBJ2-5 and V is TRBV5-4; the match to TRBD2 covers 11 bases. V gave up 1 base and J gave up 5 bases; unmatched junction bases: 7. Germline V gene sequence: CDR1 SGHNT, CDR2 YYREEE (reference sequence). This CDR3 is built from 16 residues. CDR3 nucleotides: TGTGCCAGCAGCTTGCCACTAGCGGGAGTACGGGAGACCCAGTACTTC. This codes for CASSLPLAGVRETQYF.

This clonotype was observed once. Because the CDR3 is missing its conserved closing phenylalanine or tryptophan, this is likely a read error. CDR3 amino acids: CASSPQGETQYY. CDR3 DNA sequence: TGTGCCAGCAGCCCACAGGGAGAGACCCAGTACTAC. The gene calls are TRBV6-1 and TRBJ2-5; possibly TRBD1 for D (6 bases). Germline CDR1 is MNHNS and CDR2 is SASEGT. The CDR3 is 12 amino acids. Trimming took off 6 bases at V and 4 bases at J, with 9 bases between the two ends.

The chain is built from TRBV2 and TRBJ1-3; TRBD1 matches at 10 bases. The CDR3 is made up of 15 amino acids. The V gene end was trimmed by 6 bases and the J gene end by 0 bases; junction bases not matched to a gene: 2. Per the germline V gene, CDR1 is SNHLY and CDR2 is FYNNEI. The CDR3 is CASRGTGDSGNTIYF. CDR3 bases: TGTGCCAGCAGAGGGACAGGGGACTCTGGAAACACCATATATTTT.

The chain links TRBV4-1 to TRBJ1-1, with 11 bases that match TRBD1. The CDR3 is 14 amino acids. J gave up 5 bases and V 5 bases, and 4 bases lay outside the gene matches. Looked up from germline, CDR1 is MGHRA and CDR2 is YSYEKL. This CDR3 is CASSKDRGRTEAFF. CDR3 DNA sequence: TGCGCCAGCAGCAAGGACAGGGGGCGGACTGAAGCTTTCTTT.

The V gene is TRBV12-3 or TRBV12-4, the J gene TRBJ2-3, with 7 bases aligning to TRBD1. V lost 2 bases, J lost 1 base, and 0 bases stayed unmatched. The length of the CDR3 is 14 residues. CDR3 nucleotides: TGTGCCAGCAGTTTACAGGGGGGCACAGATACGCAGTATTTT. Translating gives CASSLQGGTDTQYF.

V is TRBV2 and J is TRBJ2-5; 8 bases align to TRBD2. Germline CDR1 is SNHLY and CDR2 is FYNNEI. With 5 bases clipped from V and 4 bases from J, the junction kept 3 bases outside the gene matches. This CDR3 has 13 residues. The CDR3 loop reads CASSWTSPETQYF. The CDR3 region has the DNA TGTGCCAGCAGTTGGACTAGCCCAGAGACCCAGTACTTC.

The chain joins TRBV20-1 to TRBJ2-7; 8 nucleotides agree with TRBD2. The length of the CDR3 is 14 residues. Germline trimming cut 3 bases from V and 4 bases from J; bases unmatched to any gene: 8. Germline V gives CDR1 DFQATT, CDR2 SNEGSKA (reference sequence). The CDR3 loop reads CSARVGTRIYEQYF. CDR3 DNA sequence: TGCAGTGCTAGGGTCGGGACTAGAATATACGAGCAGTACTTC.

V and J are TRBV10-3 and TRBJ2-6, with TRBD1 matching over 9 bases. The CDR3 length is 16 residues. Germline trimming cut 6 bases from V and 3 bases from J; bases unmatched to any gene: 6. Germline lookup yields CDR1 ENHRY and CDR2 SYGVKD. The CDR3 nucleotides are TGTGCCATCAGCAGCTACAGGGGGCATGGGGCCAACGTCCTGACTTTC. Residues: CAISSYRGHGANVLTF.

The rearrangement uses TRBV7-9 and TRBJ2-5; TRBD1 is a possible D gene (6 bases). CDR3 length: 15 residues. With 4 bases removed from V and 2 bases from J, the gap between germline ends came to 14 bases. Germline assignment: CDR1 SEHNR and CDR2 FQNEAQ (reference sequence). CDR3 nucleotide sequence: TGTGCCAGCAGCTGGGGGACAAGCGGACAAGAGACCCAGTACTTC. It encodes CASSWGTSGQETQYF.

Only a few counts were recorded for this clonotype. The chain carries TRBV27 and TRBJ1-1, with 10 bases fitting TRBD1. Germline lookup yields CDR1 MNHEY and CDR2 SMNVEV (reference sequence). Germline trimming cut 5 bases from V and 1 base from J; bases unmatched to any gene: 4. The length of the CDR3 is 15 residues. DNA for the CDR3: TGTGCCAGCAGTCCCCGACAGGGGGCGAACACTGAAGCTTTCTTT. Translated, it gives CASSPRQGANTEAFF.

The chain links TRBV7-2 to TRBJ1-2, with D tentatively TRBD1 (5 bases). Germline lookup yields CDR1 SGHTA and CDR2 FQGNSA. CDR3 length equals 16 residues. V dropped 1 base and J dropped 8 bases, with 20 bases sitting between them. The CDR3 region is CASSLDGTSPYHGYTF. The CDR3 DNA reads as TGTGCCAGCAGCTTAGATGGGACTTCCCCCTACCACGGCTACACCTTC.

This clonotype was picked up a small number of times. This sequence joins TRBV15 and TRBJ1-6; D remains ambiguous. The CDR3 is 12 residues long. Germline CDR1 reads LNHNV; CDR2 reads YYDKDF (reference sequence). Trimming left V 1 base short and J 9 bases short, with 4 bases between. For the CDR3, the DNA is TGTGCCACCAGCAGAGTAGGTTCACCCCTCCACTTT. Translated, it gives CATSRVGSPLHF.

Turning to this clonotype: Mismatch with germline at one junction end may stem from a read error. The CDR3 DNA follows: TGTGCTAGCAGCTTAGACACGAACACTGAAGCTTTCTTT. Encoded protein: CASSLDTNTEAFF. This chain joins TRBV7-7 and TRBJ1-1; D not resolved. The CDR3 consists of 13 residues. Germline V gives CDR1 SSHAT, CDR2 FNYEAQ (reference sequence).

This clonotype was seen a single time. The V and J genes are TRBV7-2 and TRBJ2-1; TRBD2 might be the D (6 bases). Looked up from germline, CDR1 is SGHTA and CDR2 is FQGNSA. V gave up 0 bases and J gave up 3 bases, with 9 bases separating them. The CDR3 is 15 residues long. CDR3 protein: CASSLAKTSYNEQFF. As DNA, the CDR3 is TGTGCCAGCAGCTTAGCAAAGACTAGCTACAATGAGCAGTTCTTC.

By sample fraction, this clonotype is medium-sized (0.01 to 0.1%). The chain is built from TRBV27 and TRBJ1-1, with D possibly TRBD1 on 6 matching bases. The germline gives CDR1 MNHEY, CDR2 SMNVEV (reference sequence). With 5 bases removed from V and 4 bases from J, the gap between germline ends came to 11 bases. This CDR3 spans 13 amino acids. The CDR3 loop is CASSQQGRTEAFF. The CDR3 nucleotides read TGTGCCAGCAGTCAACAGGGCCGCACTGAAGCTTTCTTT.

The genes are TRBV6-5 and TRBJ2-5, with TRBD1 matching over 9 bases. Per germline, CDR1 MNHEY and CDR2 SVGAGI. CDR3 length equals 18 residues. J gave up 5 bases and V 2 bases, and 15 bases lay outside the gene matches. This chain's CDR3 is CASSYHDLAQGASETQYF. As DNA, the CDR3 is TGTGCCAGCAGTTACCACGACCTCGCACAGGGGGCGTCGGAGACCCAGTACTTC.

This clonotype has a handful of counts. The chain carries TRBV23-1 and TRBJ2-7; D perhaps matches TRBD1 (6 bases). TRBV23-1 is an open reading frame, and its role is uncertain. This CDR3 spans 15 amino acids. V lost 4 bases and J 3 bases, leaving 16 bases between the germline ends. Written as DNA, the CDR3 is TGCGCCAGCAGTCCCCTTTCAGGGGAAGGCTACGAGCAGTACTTC. This encodes CASSPLSGEGYEQYF.